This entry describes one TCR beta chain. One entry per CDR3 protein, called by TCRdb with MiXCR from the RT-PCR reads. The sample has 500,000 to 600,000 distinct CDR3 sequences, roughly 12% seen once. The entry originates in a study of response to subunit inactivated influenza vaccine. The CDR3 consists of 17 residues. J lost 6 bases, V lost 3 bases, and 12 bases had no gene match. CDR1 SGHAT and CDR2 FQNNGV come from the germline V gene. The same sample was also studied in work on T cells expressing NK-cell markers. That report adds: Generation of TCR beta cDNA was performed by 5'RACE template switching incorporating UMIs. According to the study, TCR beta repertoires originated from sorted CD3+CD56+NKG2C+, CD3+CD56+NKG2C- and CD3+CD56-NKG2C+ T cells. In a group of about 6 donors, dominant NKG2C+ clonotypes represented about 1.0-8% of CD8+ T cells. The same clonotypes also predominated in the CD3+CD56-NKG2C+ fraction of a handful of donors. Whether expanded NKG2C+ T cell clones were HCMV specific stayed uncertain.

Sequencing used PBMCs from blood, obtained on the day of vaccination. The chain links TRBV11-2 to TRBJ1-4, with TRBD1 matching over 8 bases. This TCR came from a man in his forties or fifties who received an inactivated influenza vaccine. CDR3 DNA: TGTGCCAGCAGCTTCCCGGCGACAGGGGTTCGAGATGAAAAACTGTTTTTT. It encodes CASSFPATGVRDEKLFF.